The clone carrying this TCR beta chain was counted once. Relative to the germline gene, one junction end is altered; a read error may explain this. The data were taken from a study of blood T cells in healthy people across ages. It was with a sample-barcoded 5' primer and a J-beta primer mix that a second PCR of roughly 7 to 11 cycles was run. TCRdb redid the calling of the 5' RACE reads with MiXCR, one entry per CDR3 protein. The sample consists of over 950,000 distinct CDR3 sequences, less than 45% of them appearing once. The CDR3 extends over 17 amino acids. Germline-derived CDR1 and CDR2 are LGHNA and YSLEER.

V gene TRBV4-3 combines with J gene TRBJ2-5; D tentatively fits TRBD1 or TRBD2 (5 bases each). The material sequenced was blood. This TCR was sampled from a man aged 18 to 30 in good health. The CDR3 coding sequence is TGCGCCAGCAGCCAAGCAGGGAGCGCGACGTACCAAGGGACCCAGTACTTC. Encoded protein: CASSQAGSATYQGTQYF.